A single sample gave rise to the 15 T cell receptor beta chains below, sequenced in a study of blood T cell repertoires in COVID-19. Assay used: immunoSEQ multiplex PCR; TCRdb lists only in-frame clones, some missing. The profile shows about 260,000 clones, 88% of them singletons. Sequencing was carried out using peripheral blood. The receptor source for this set is a woman in her sixties or seventies with COVID-19, enrolled during active disease.

The V and J genes are TRBV11-3 and TRBJ2-5; 9 bases are a match to TRBD1. This CDR3 has 15 residues. With V trimmed by 5 bases and J by 4 bases, 8 bases remained unmatched. Per the germline V gene, CDR1 is SGHNT and CDR2 is YENEEA. Written as DNA, the CDR3 is TGTGCCAGCAGCGCCCGGACAGGGGCGGGAGAGACCCAGTACTTC. Its translation is CASSARTGAGETQYF.

V usage is TRBV2 and J usage is TRBJ2-1; TRBD1 aligns across 9 bases. This CDR3 region has 15 residues. The germline CDR1 and CDR2 sequences are SNHLY and FYNNEI. Trimming cost V 5 bases and J 4 bases; bases outside gene matches: 6. The CDR3 here is CASSLTGTGYNEQFF. DNA of the CDR3: TGTGCCAGCAGTCTAACCGGGACAGGGTACAATGAGCAGTTCTTC.

CDR3 in amino acids: CASSIGGDRTYEQYF. The CDR3 DNA sequence: TGTGCCAGTAGTATAGGTGGTGACAGGACCTACGAGCAGTACTTC. This sequence joins TRBV19 and TRBJ2-7, with D perhaps TRBD1 (6 bases). V was pared by 1 base and J by 2 bases, with 12 bases between. The CDR3 spans 15 residues. CDR1 and CDR2 (germline): LNHDA, SQIVND (reference sequence). Filled out from reference TRBV19 and TRBJ2-7, the complete variable domain reads DGGITQSPKYLFRKEGQNVTLSCEQNLNHDAMYWYRQDPGQGLRLIYYSQIVNDFQKGDIAEGYSVSREKKESFPLTVTSAQKNPTAFYLCASSIGGDRTYEQYFGPGTRLTVT.

This chain uses TRBV18 with TRBJ2-7; 8 positions agree with TRBD1. CDR3 size: 15 residues. Trimming took 4 bases from V and 5 from J; bases not matched to a gene: 10. CDR1 is KGHSH, CDR2 LQKENI, per germline. The CDR3 nucleotides are TGTGCCAGCTCACTAGACAGGGGTTTCTCTCACGAGCAGTACTTC. It codes for CASSLDRGFSHEQYF.

In this sample, this clone turned up a few times. This sequence joins TRBV6-1 and TRBJ2-3; 7 bases agree with TRBD1. Trimming took 3 bases from V and 3 from J; bases not matched to a gene: 0. CDR1 and CDR2 from the germline V gene are MNHNS and SASEGT. The CDR3 loop spans 13 amino acids. The CDR3 DNA follows: TGTGCCAGCAGTGAGACAGGGACAGATACGCAGTATTTT. As protein: CASSETGTDTQYF.

V and J are TRBV30 and TRBJ2-1, with 7 bases aligning to TRBD2. The germline gives CDR1 GTSNPN, CDR2 SVGIG (reference sequence). The CDR3 covers 14 residues. Trimming cost V 6 bases and J 2 bases; bases outside gene matches: 7. DNA of the CDR3: TGTGCCTGCGGCCGGGGGGTTACCTACAATGAGCAGTTCTTC. Protein sequence: CACGRGVTYNEQFF.

The chain links TRBV3-1 (or the pseudogene TRBV3-2) to TRBJ1-2; 9 bases match TRBD1. V shed 1 base, J shed 5 bases, and the junction held 2 bases outside the gene matches. Germline-derived CDR1 and CDR2 are LGHDT and YNNKEL (reference sequence). The CDR3 runs to 14 residues. The CDR3, as DNA: TGTGCCAGCAGCCAAGGGGGACAGGGTTATGGCTACACCTTC. This codes for CASSQGGQGYGYTF.

The chain employs TRBV15 and TRBJ2-2; 7 bases match TRBD1. CDR1 LNHNV and CDR2 YYDKDF come from the germline V gene (reference sequence). This CDR3 comprises 14 residues. V trimming: 7 bases; J trimming: 7 bases; junction bases outside the gene matches: 9. CDR3 residues: CATTNDRVNGELFF. Written as DNA, the CDR3 is TGTGCCACCACCAACGACAGGGTAAACGGGGAGCTGTTTTTT.

The V and J genes are TRBV6-5 and TRBJ1-4, with 7 positions matching TRBD1. Germline CDR1 reads MNHEY; CDR2 reads SVGAGI. J lost 8 bases, V lost 4 bases, and 10 bases had no gene match. This CDR3 spans 15 amino acids. The DNA of the CDR3 is TGTGCCAGCAGTTCCAACCCCGCCAGGGGGGAAAAACTGTTTTTT. It codes for CASSSNPARGEKLFF.

The V and J genes are TRBV3-1 (or the pseudogene TRBV3-2) and TRBJ2-5; no firm D call. The CDR3 covers 14 residues. Germline assignment: CDR1 LGHDT and CDR2 YNNKEL (reference sequence). V was trimmed by 1 base and J by 4 bases, leaving 10 bases between them. CDR3 residues: CASSQASRGETQYF. The CDR3 nucleotides read TGTGCCAGCAGCCAAGCCAGCAGAGGAGAGACCCAGTACTTC.

This clone was seen a single time. This rearrangement joins TRBV27 to TRBJ2-1; 7 nucleotides line up with TRBD1. Unmatched junction bases numbered 5, after V lost 4 bases and J lost 2 bases. From germline, CDR1 is MNHEY and CDR2 SMNVEV (reference sequence). CDR3 size: 15 residues. CDR3 in amino acids: CASSSDRDPYNEQFF. CDR3 DNA: TGTGCCAGCAGTTCCGACAGGGACCCCTACAATGAGCAGTTCTTC.

The chain joins TRBV2 to TRBJ1-3; no definite D call. V was clipped by 4 bases and J by 4 bases, with 8 bases between them. CDR1 is SNHLY and CDR2 is FYNNEI in the germline V gene. The CDR3 loop spans 13 amino acids. The CDR3 sequence: CASSGTPGNTIYF. Written as DNA, the CDR3 is TGTGCCAGCAGTGGGACTCCCGGAAACACCATATATTTT.

The rearrangement links TRBV10-3 to TRBJ1-4, with 8 positions matching TRBD1. Unmatched junction bases numbered 6, after V lost 10 bases and J lost 5 bases. The germline gives CDR1 ENHRY, CDR2 SYGVKD. The CDR3 is 13 residues long. This CDR3 is CATQTGENEKLFF. CDR3 nucleotide sequence: TGTGCCACACAGACAGGGGAAAATGAAAAACTGTTTTTT.

V is TRBV9 and J is TRBJ1-1; D is ambiguous. Germline V gene sequence: CDR1 SGDLS, CDR2 YYNGEE. This CDR3 is 14 amino acids long. The V and J ends lost 3 bases and 1 base respectively, with 10 bases between them. The CDR3 nucleotides read TGTGCCAGCAGCGCCCTTCGGGAGAACACTGAAGCTTTCTTT. Encoded protein: CASSALRENTEAFF.

The chain links TRBV30 to TRBJ1-4; 7 bases are shared with TRBD1. With 1 base clipped from V and 5 bases from J, the junction kept 1 base outside the gene matches. The CDR3 runs to 13 residues. CDR1 is GTSNPN and CDR2 is SVGIG in the germline V gene (reference sequence). The CDR3 protein is CAWSDRGNEKLFF. The CDR3 DNA follows: TGTGCCTGGAGTGACAGGGGCAATGAAAAACTGTTTTTT.